A selection of T cell receptor beta chains follows, all from one sample in a study of shared clonotypes between healthy human individuals. TCRdb keeps only in-frame clones here, not all; method: immunoSEQ multiplex PCR. The sample consists of about 1.1 million clones, 75% to 80% of them appearing once. The sequencing input was memory CD4+ T cells from PBMCs. Every receptor here comes from a man aged 18 to 30 in good health. Some clones in this sample may be carry-over from other donors' samples. Both conserved end residues are part of each CDR3. D genes are given only for firm matches. Clone size is stated in some rows and not others, as once, few, many or a class when expanded.

d_gene | j_gene | abundance | v_gene | CDR3aa | CDR3nt
- | TRBJ1-3 | - | TRBV6-1 | CASSDPNVSGNTIYF | TGTGCCAGCAGTGACCCCAATGTCTCTGGAAACACCATATATTTT
- | TRBJ2-5 | - | TRBV14 | CASSQEKVYQETQYF | TGTGCCAGCAGCCAAGAGAAGGTCTACCAAGAGACCCAGTACTTC
- | TRBJ2-3 | - | TRBV7-2 | CASSPRASTDTQYF | TGTGCCAGCAGCCCTCGGGCGAGCACAGATACGCAGTATTTT
- | TRBJ1-4 | - | TRBV28 | CASSPRGRVEKLFF | TGTGCCAGCAGCCCTCGAGGGCGTGTCGAAAAACTGTTTTTT
- | TRBJ1-4 | - | TRBV7-8 | CASSPRTWGAEEKLFF | TGTGCCAGCAGCCCTCGCACATGGGGGGCAGAGGAAAAACTGTTTTTT
- | TRBJ1-3 | - | TRBV11-1 | CASSFLGGSGNTIYF | TGTGCCAGCAGCTTTCTAGGCGGCTCTGGAAACACCATATATTTT
TRBD1 | TRBJ1-2 | - | TRBV5-5 | CASSVDRAPNYGYTF | TGTGCCAGCAGCGTGGACAGGGCTCCTAACTATGGCTACACCTTC
TRBD2 | TRBJ2-2 | once | TRBV7-2 | CASSRRLAGGTGELFF | TGTGCCAGCAGCCGACGACTAGCGGGAGGGACCGGGGAGCTGTTTTTT
- | TRBJ2-1 | - | TRBV4-2 | CASTLSAAGKGDEQFF | TGTGCCAGCACCTTAAGCGCTGCGGGAAAAGGCGATGAGCAGTTCTTC
TRBD2 | TRBJ2-2 | - | TRBV5-1 | CASSSRTSKRTGELFF | TGCGCCAGCAGCTCCCGGACTAGTAAGCGCACCGGGGAGCTGTTTTTT
TRBD1 | TRBJ1-2 | - | TRBV29-1 | CSGGTGTDYGYTF | TGCAGCGGAGGGACAGGGACGGACTATGGCTACACCTTC
TRBD2 | TRBJ2-3 | - | TRBV6-1 | CASSVAGITDTQYF | TGTGCCAGCAGCGTAGCGGGAATCACAGATACGCAGTATTTT
TRBD1 | TRBJ2-2 | - | TRBV7-7 | CASSLAGTGGNTGELFF | TGTGCCAGCAGCTTGGCCGGGACAGGGGGCAACACCGGGGAGCTGTTTTTT
- | TRBJ1-2 | - | TRBV6-1 | CASSPLPGDGYTF | TGTGCCAGCAGTCCACTTCCTGGGGATGGCTACACCTTC
- | TRBJ2-2 | - | TRBV29-1 | CSVGALGSDTGELFF | TGCAGCGTTGGGGCCCTTGGCTCGGACACCGGGGAGCTGTTTTTT
- | TRBJ2-1 | - | TRBV4-3 | CASSQGRDNEQFF | TGCGCCAGCTCCCAGGGGCGGGACAATGAGCAGTTCTTC
- | TRBJ2-2 | - | TRBV2 | CASRAQGGSPTGELFF | TGTGCCAGCAGGGCCCAGGGGGGAAGTCCCACCGGGGAGCTGTTTTTT
- | TRBJ2-3 | - | TRBV7-2 | CASSPPGGFTDTQYF | TGTGCCAGCAGCCCACCTGGGGGTTTCACAGATACGCAGTATTTT
- | TRBJ1-1 | - | TRBV27 | CASSLRRQGLTEAFF | TGTGCCAGCAGTTTAAGGAGGCAGGGGCTTACTGAAGCTTTCTTT
- | TRBJ2-3 | - | TRBV5-4 | CASSSQSSTDTQYF | TGTGCCAGCAGCTCGCAGTCTAGCACAGATACGCAGTATTTT
- | TRBJ2-1 | - | TRBV7-8 | CASSLDRNEQFF | TGTGCCAGCAGCTTAGACAGGAATGAGCAGTTCTTC
- | TRBJ1-5 | - | TRBV4-2 | CASSQGFPRNQPQHF | TGTGCCAGCAGCCAAGGTTTCCCCCGCAATCAGCCCCAGCATTTT
- | TRBJ1-6 | - | TRBV4-2 | CASSQANSHSPLHF | TGTGCCAGCAGCCAAGCCAATTCGCATTCACCCCTCCACTTT
TRBD2 | TRBJ2-3 | once | TRBV11-2 | CASSLARTSGSLDTQYF | TGTGCCAGCAGCTTAGCACGGACTAGCGGGAGTCTCGATACGCAGTATTTT
TRBD2 | TRBJ2-3 | - | TRBV6-5 | CASNRIGTSSVTQYF | TGTGCCAGCAACCGCATAGGGACTAGCTCGGTTACGCAGTATTTT
- | TRBJ2-1 | - | TRBV20-1 | CSASPNNEQFF | TGCAGTGCATCCCCAAACAATGAGCAGTTCTTC
TRBD2 | TRBJ2-2 | - | TRBV5-1 | CASSPGGRDTGELFF | TGCGCCAGCAGCCCCGGCGGGAGGGACACCGGGGAGCTGTTTTTT
TRBD1 | TRBJ1-2 | - | TRBV5-1 | CASSYHRTGGAAKRIGRDNYGYTF | TGCGCCAGCAGCTACCATAGGACAGGGGGCGCGGCTAAGCGGATCGGAAGGGATAACTATGGCTACACCTTC
TRBD1 | TRBJ1-1 | once | TRBV5-1 | CASSLRGLQAFF | TGCGCCAGCAGCTTGAGGGGGCTACAAGCTTTCTTT
TRBD1 | TRBJ2-7 | - | TRBV5-1 | CASSLGQGKGPYEQYF | TGCGCCAGCAGCTTGGGACAGGGGAAGGGGCCCTACGAGCAGTACTTC
TRBD2 | TRBJ2-7 | once | TRBV30 | CAWSSLAVYEQYF | TGTGCCTGGAGTAGTCTAGCGGTGTACGAGCAGTACTTC
TRBD1 | TRBJ1-4 | - | TRBV19 | CASSVRVRTGTNEKLFF | TGTGCCAGTAGTGTTCGCGTCCGGACAGGCACCAATGAAAAACTGTTTTTT
TRBD1 | TRBJ1-1 | few | TRBV28 | CASSLEGTGSRGNTEAFF | TGTGCCAGCAGCCTGGAAGGGACAGGTTCTCGGGGTAACACTGAAGCTTTCTTT
- | TRBJ1-3 | - | TRBV7-9 | CASSSPPGNTIYF | TGTGCCAGCAGCTCCCCTCCTGGAAACACCATATATTTT
- | TRBJ1-2 | - | TRBV28 | CASRAGYGYTF | TGTGCCAGCAGGGCAGGCTATGGCTACACCTTC
- | TRBJ2-2 | few | TRBV7-2 | CASSPQILNTGELFF | TGTGCCAGCAGCCCTCAGATCCTGAACACCGGGGAGCTGTTTTTT
- | TRBJ2-7 | - | TRBV7-8 | CASSFGSSYEQYF | TGTGCCAGCAGCTTCGGGTCCTCCTACGAGCAGTACTTC
TRBD2 | TRBJ2-7 | - | TRBV14 | CASSQSMASGRVGTYEQYF | TGTGCCAGCAGCCAAAGTATGGCTAGCGGGAGGGTAGGCACCTACGAGCAGTACTTC
- | TRBJ1-2 | - | TRBV6-5 | CASSPDLFYGYTF | TGTGCCAGCAGCCCTGACCTATTCTATGGCTACACCTTC
- | TRBJ1-1 | - | TRBV28 | CASSPHRQAFF | TGTGCCAGCAGTCCCCATAGACAAGCTTTCTTT
- | TRBJ2-7 | - | TRBV6-1 | CASSESIGRDNEQYF | TGTGCCAGCAGTGAGAGTATAGGCAGGGACAACGAGCAGTACTTC
- | TRBJ2-3 | - | TRBV4-1 | CASSQGTPFTDTQYF | TGCGCCAGCAGCCAAGGTACCCCTTTCACAGATACGCAGTATTTT
- | TRBJ2-7 | - | TRBV5-6 | CASSPRERYSYEQYF | TGTGCCAGCAGCCCCCGGGAGCGGTACTCCTACGAGCAGTACTTC
TRBD1 | TRBJ2-7 | - | TRBV11-3 | CASSYGTGGGEQYF | TGTGCCAGCAGCTACGGGACAGGGGGCGGCGAGCAGTACTTC
TRBD1 | TRBJ1-2 | - | TRBV27 | CASGGQARGYTF | TGTGCCAGCGGCGGACAGGCCCGTGGCTACACCTTC
TRBD1 | TRBJ2-2 | many | TRBV6-6 | CASSLKGAGYGELFF | TGTGCCAGCAGTTTAAAGGGGGCCGGTTACGGGGAGCTGTTTTTT
- | TRBJ2-1 | - | TRBV5-4 | CASSPRMEDEQFF | TGTGCCAGCAGCCCCCGCATGGAGGATGAGCAGTTCTTC
TRBD1 | TRBJ2-3 | - | TRBV7-9 | CASSRRGFDTQYF | TGTGCCAGCAGCCGCAGGGGGTTTGATACGCAGTATTTT
TRBD2 | TRBJ2-7 | few | TRBV19 | CASSMGTSGSFSEQYF | TGTGCCAGTAGTATGGGGACTAGCGGGAGTTTCAGCGAGCAGTACTTC
- | TRBJ1-4 | once | TRBV4-3 | CASSQDYRTDEKLFF | TGCGCCAGCAGCCAAGATTATAGGACGGATGAAAAACTGTTTTTT
- | TRBJ2-5 | - | TRBV29-1 | CSVDRGKETQYF | TGCAGCGTTGATAGGGGGAAAGAGACCCAGTACTTC
TRBD1 | TRBJ2-5 | - | TRBV7-2 | CASSAQQGEGTQYF | TGTGCCAGCAGCGCACAACAGGGGGAAGGGACCCAGTACTTC
TRBD2 | TRBJ2-5 | - | TRBV9 | CASSVGPGLAMVETQYF | TGTGCCAGCAGCGTAGGTCCGGGACTAGCCATGGTGGAGACCCAGTACTTC
- | TRBJ1-2 | - | TRBV4-1 | CASSQDSGSPVYGYTF | TGCGCCAGCAGCCAAGATAGCGGCAGTCCCGTCTATGGCTACACCTTC
- | TRBJ1-1 | - | TRBV19 | CASSIDGQRNTEAFF | TGTGCCAGTAGTATAGATGGACAGAGGAACACTGAAGCTTTCTTT